The 9 T cell receptor beta chains listed next were all sequenced from one sample in a study of blood T cell repertoires in COVID-19. Assay: immunoSEQ multiplex PCR; the TCRdb copy retains only in-frame clones and omits some. The sample holds 250,000 or so clones, 84% seen once. Sequencing used peripheral blood. The receptors were sampled from a woman in her thirties or forties who had recovered from COVID-19.

The V gene is TRBV14, the J gene TRBJ1-2, with D hard to call. Trimming pared 0 bases from V and 6 bases from J, leaving 17 bases between. This CDR3 is 16 amino acids long. CDR1 is SGHDN and CDR2 is FVKESK in the germline V gene. The CDR3 protein is CASSQDGGRIRNGYTF. CDR3 DNA sequence: TGTGCCAGCAGCCAAGATGGAGGCAGGATCAGAAATGGCTACACCTTC. Supplemented by reference TRBV14 and TRBJ1-2, the full variable domain reads EAGVTQFPSHSVIEKGQTVTLRCDPISGHDNLYWYRRVMGKEIKFLLHFVKESKQDESGMPNNRFLAERTGGTYSTLKVQPAELEDSGVYFCASSQDGGRIRNGYTFGSGTRLTVV.

The rearrangement links TRBV2 to TRBJ2-3, with TRBD1 matching over 7 bases. J was trimmed by 2 bases and V by 6 bases; bases with no gene match: 5. Germline CDR1 SNHLY, CDR2 FYNNEI. CDR3 length: 14 amino acids. CDR3 nucleotide sequence: TGTGCCAGCAGCAGGGACAGTACCACAGATACGCAGTATTTT. It specifies CASSRDSTTDTQYF.

This clone was counted a few times. The chain uses TRBV6-5 and TRBJ2-7, with a tentative D call TRBD2 (6 bases). CDR3 length equals 14 residues. Trimming removed 4 bases at V and 2 bases at J, with 12 bases between. Germline V CDR1 and CDR2: MNHEY, SVGAGI. CDR3 sequence reads: CASSSRGYAYEQYF. CDR3 bases: TGTGCCAGCAGTTCGCGGGGTTACGCCTACGAGCAGTACTTC.

The genes are TRBV5-1 and TRBJ2-7, with D perhaps TRBD2 (5 bases). Germline V gives CDR1 SGHRS, CDR2 YFSETQ. V was cut by 0 bases and J by 3 bases, with 10 bases left in between. This CDR3 region has 14 residues. CDR3 loop: CASSLASGGYEQYF. In DNA, the CDR3 is TGCGCCAGCAGCTTGGCATCTGGAGGCTACGAGCAGTACTTC.

The rearrangement joins TRBV11-2 to TRBJ1-2, with 9 nucleotides matching TRBD1. Germline loops: CDR1 SGHAT, CDR2 FQNNGV. This CDR3 is 14 amino acids long. V lost 5 bases and J lost 3; bases outside the gene matches: 4. This CDR3 reads CASSPRTGDYGYTF. DNA of the CDR3: TGTGCCAGCAGCCCCAGGACAGGGGACTATGGCTACACCTTC.

This chain links TRBV6-5 with TRBJ1-2; no clear D gene. Germline CDR1 and CDR2: MNHEY and SVGAGI. The CDR3 totals 13 residues. The V and J ends lost 10 bases and 2 bases respectively, with 14 bases between them. CDR3 sequence reads: CATGQDWNYGYTF. The DNA of the CDR3 is TGTGCCACCGGCCAGGATTGGAACTATGGCTACACCTTC.

The V gene is TRBV6-5, the J gene TRBJ2-7, with 9 bases identical to TRBD1. Germline loops: CDR1 MNHEY, CDR2 SVGAGI. The J segment lost 1 base and the V segment lost 6 bases, leaving 7 bases of the junction unmatched. The CDR3 has 15 residues. CDR3 DNA sequence: TGTGCCAGCAGGCAATACAGGGGGCCGTCCTACGAGCAGTACTTC. Translated, it gives CASRQYRGPSYEQYF.

This rearrangement joins TRBV25-1 to TRBJ2-1; no firm D call. The ends were cut back, 2 bases at V and 6 bases at J, with 8 bases in the middle. This CDR3 comprises 13 residues. Germline V gives CDR1 MGHDK, CDR2 SYGVNS. Here the CDR3 DNA reads TGTGCCAGCAGTGAACCCCGGTCCAATGAGCAGTTCTTC. Its protein is CASSEPRSNEQFF. Combining the CDR3 with reference TRBV25-1 and TRBJ2-1 gives the whole variable domain EADIYQTPRYLVIGTGKKITLECSQTMGHDKMYWYQQDPGMELHLIHYSYGVNSTEKGDLSSESTVSRIRTEHFPLTLESARPSHTSQYLCASSEPRSNEQFFGPGTRLTVL.

The chain recombines TRBV5-1 with TRBJ2-2; D ambiguous. The CDR3 runs 13 residues. From germline, CDR1 is SGHRS and CDR2 YFSETQ. V lost 0 bases and J 6 bases, leaving 6 bases between the germline ends. The CDR3 loop is CASSLGSPGELFF. As DNA, the CDR3 is TGCGCCAGCAGCTTGGGTTCTCCCGGGGAGCTGTTTTTT. The variable domain in full, with the rest retrieved from reference TRBV5-1 and TRBJ2-2, is KAGVTQTPRYLIKTRGQQVTLSCSPISGHRSVSWYQQTPGQGLQFLFEYFSETQRNKGNFPGRFSGRQFSNSRSEMNVSTLELGDSALYLCASSLGSPGELFFGEGSRLTVL.